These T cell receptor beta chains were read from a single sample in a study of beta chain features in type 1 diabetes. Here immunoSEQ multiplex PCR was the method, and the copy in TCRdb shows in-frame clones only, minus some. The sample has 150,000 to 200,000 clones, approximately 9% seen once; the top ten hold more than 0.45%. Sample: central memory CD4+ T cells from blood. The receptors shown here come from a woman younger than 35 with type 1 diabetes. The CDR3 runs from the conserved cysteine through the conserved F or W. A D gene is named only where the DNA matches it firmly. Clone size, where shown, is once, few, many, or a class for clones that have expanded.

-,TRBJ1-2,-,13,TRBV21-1,CANGGRTLDGYTF,TGTGCCAACGGGGGGCGGACGCTTGATGGCTACACCTTC
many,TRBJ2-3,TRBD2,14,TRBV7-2,CASWTSGATDTQYF,TGTGCCAGCTGGACTAGCGGGGCTACAGATACGCAGTATTTT
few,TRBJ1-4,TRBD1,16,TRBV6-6,CASSRDRQGIREKLFF,TGTGCCAGCAGTCGAGACAGACAGGGGATTCGGGAAAAACTGTTTTTT
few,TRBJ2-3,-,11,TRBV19,CASSFTDTQYF,TGTGCCAGTAGCTTCACAGATACGCAGTATTTT
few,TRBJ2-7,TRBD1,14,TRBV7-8,CASRSSTGGYEQYF,TGTGCCAGCAGATCGAGCACAGGGGGCTACGAGCAGTACTTC
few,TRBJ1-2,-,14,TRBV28,CASSLGGSGYGYTF,TGTGCCAGCAGTTTGGGAGGGTCTGGCTATGGCTACACCTTC
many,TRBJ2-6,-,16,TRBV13,CASSVQRRSGANVLTF,TGTGCCAGCAGCGTACAACGTCGCTCTGGGGCCAACGTCCTGACTTTC
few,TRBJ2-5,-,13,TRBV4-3,CASSQGTQETQYF,TGCGCCAGCAGCCAGGGGACACAAGAGACCCAGTACTTC
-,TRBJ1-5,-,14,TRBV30,CAWRAGSGNQPQHF,TGTGCCTGGAGGGCGGGGTCCGGCAATCAGCCCCAGCATTTT
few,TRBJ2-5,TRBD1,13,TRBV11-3,CASSRGQRQTQYF,TGTGCCAGCAGCAGGGGACAGAGGCAGACCCAGTACTTC
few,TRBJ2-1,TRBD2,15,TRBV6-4,CASSVSAGGRGEQFF,TGTGCCAGCAGTGTAAGCGCGGGAGGGAGGGGAGAGCAGTTCTTC
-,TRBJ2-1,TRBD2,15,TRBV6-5,CASGTAGRTDNEQFF,TGTGCCAGCGGCACAGCGGGGCGAACTGACAATGAGCAGTTCTTC
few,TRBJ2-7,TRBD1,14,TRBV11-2,CASSSDRGSVEQYF,TGTGCCAGCAGCTCAGACAGGGGCTCCGTCGAGCAGTACTTC
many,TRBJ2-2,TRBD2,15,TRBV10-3,CAISSGTSQTGELFF,TGTGCCATCAGTTCCGGGACTAGCCAGACCGGGGAGCTGTTTTTT
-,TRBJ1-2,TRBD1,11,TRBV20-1,CSAQQGGGYTF,TGCAGTGCTCAACAGGGGGGTGGCTACACCTTC
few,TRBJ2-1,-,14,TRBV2,CASSDYNSYNEQFF,TGTGCCAGCAGTGACTATAACTCCTACAATGAGCAGTTCTTC
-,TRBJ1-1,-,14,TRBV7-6,CASSLVQENTEAFF,TGTGCCAGCAGCTTAGTACAGGAGAACACTGAAGCTTTCTTT
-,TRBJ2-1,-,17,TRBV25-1,CASQRSPLGRSYNEQFF,TGTGCCAGCCAAAGGTCTCCACTAGGCCGCTCCTACAATGAGCAGTTCTTC
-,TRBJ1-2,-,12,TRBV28,CASSFWTEGYTF,TGTGCCAGCAGTTTTTGGACAGAAGGCTACACCTTC
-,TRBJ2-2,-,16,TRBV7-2,CASSLRYTRATGELFF,TGTGCCAGCAGCTTAAGATATACCAGGGCCACCGGGGAGCTGTTTTTT
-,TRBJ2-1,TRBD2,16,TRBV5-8,CASSVLAGGYYNEQFF,TGTGCCAGCAGCGTACTAGCGGGAGGGTACTACAATGAGCAGTTCTTC
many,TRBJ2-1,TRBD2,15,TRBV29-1,CSVPSGSFSYNEQFF,TGCAGCGTTCCGAGCGGGAGCTTTTCCTACAATGAGCAGTTCTTC
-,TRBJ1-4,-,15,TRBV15,CATSARQNGWEKLFF,TGTGCCACCAGCGCCCGACAGAATGGATGGGAAAAACTGTTTTTT
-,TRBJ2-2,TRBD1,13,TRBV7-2,CASSRQGTGELFF,TGTGCCAGCAGCAGACAGGGGACCGGGGAGCTGTTTTTT
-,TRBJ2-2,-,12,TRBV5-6,CASSFSHGELFF,TGTGCCAGCAGCTTTAGTCACGGGGAGCTGTTTTTT
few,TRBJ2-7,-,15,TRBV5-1,CASSRGTDGAYEQYF,TGCGCCAGCAGCCGGGGAACGGACGGGGCCTACGAGCAGTACTTC
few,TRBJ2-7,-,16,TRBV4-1,CASSQSYDRRSYEQYF,TGCGCCAGCAGCCAATCTTACGACAGGAGAAGCTACGAGCAGTACTTC
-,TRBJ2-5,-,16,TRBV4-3,CASSQDLSSSGETQYF,TGCGCCAGCAGCCAAGATCTCTCCTCGTCGGGGGAGACCCAGTACTTC
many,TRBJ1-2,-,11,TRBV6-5,CASTAGGGYTF,TGTGCCAGCACCGCGGGGGGTGGCTACACCTTC
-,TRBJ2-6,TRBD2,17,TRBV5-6,CASGPLAGISGANVLTF,TGTGCCAGCGGTCCCCTAGCGGGCATCTCTGGGGCCAACGTCCTGACTTTC
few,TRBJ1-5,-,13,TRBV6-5,CASSEREKQPQHF,TGTGCCAGCAGTGAGCGTGAGAAGCAGCCCCAGCATTTT
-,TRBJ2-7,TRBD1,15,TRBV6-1,CASSGGQQGIYEQYF,TGTGCCAGCAGTGGGGGGCAACAGGGGATCTACGAGCAGTACTTC
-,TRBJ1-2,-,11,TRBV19,CALGGIYGYTF,TGTGCCCTCGGGGGAATCTATGGCTACACCTTC
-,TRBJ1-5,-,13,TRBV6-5,CASRSPLESAQHF,TGTGCCAGCAGATCCCCGCTGGAGTCGGCCCAGCATTTT
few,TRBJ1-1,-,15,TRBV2,CASRVSVRGNTEAFF,TGTGCCAGCAGGGTCTCTGTTAGGGGGAACACTGAAGCTTTCTTT
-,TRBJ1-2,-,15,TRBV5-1,CASSGDTQANYGYTF,TGCGCCAGCAGCGGTGACACTCAGGCCAACTATGGCTACACCTTC
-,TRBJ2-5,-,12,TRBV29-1,CSVETNQETQYF,TGCAGCGTTGAAACTAACCAAGAGACCCAGTACTTC
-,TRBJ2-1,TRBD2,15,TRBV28,CASSLLRGGRNEQFF,TGTGCCAGCAGTTTACTGCGGGGGGGCCGGAATGAGCAGTTCTTC
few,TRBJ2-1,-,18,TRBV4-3,CASSQAVSGPSSYNEQFF,TGCGCCAGCAGCCAAGCGGTAAGCGGCCCGAGCTCCTACAATGAGCAGTTCTTC
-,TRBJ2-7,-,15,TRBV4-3,CASSHRAGKSYEQYF,TGCGCCAGCAGCCACCGGGCGGGGAAATCCTACGAGCAGTACTTC
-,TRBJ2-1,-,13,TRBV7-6,CASSLDGGSEQFF,TGTGCCAGCAGCCTAGATGGGGGGAGTGAGCAGTTCTTC
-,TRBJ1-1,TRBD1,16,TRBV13,CASSPRQGRAITEAFF,TGTGCCAGCAGCCCTCGACAGGGAAGAGCTATTACTGAAGCTTTCTTT
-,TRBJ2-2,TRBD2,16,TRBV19,CASSIMSGGDAGELFF,TGTGCCAGTAGTATTATGAGCGGGGGGGATGCCGGGGAGCTGTTTTTT
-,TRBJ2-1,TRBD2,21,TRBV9,CASSVARLAGSKRGSYNEQFF,TGTGCCAGCAGCGTAGCCCGACTAGCGGGAAGCAAGAGGGGCTCCTACAATGAGCAGTTCTTC
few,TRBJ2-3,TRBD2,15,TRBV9,CASSVGGTSPDTQYF,TGTGCCAGCAGCGTTGGGGGGACTAGTCCCGATACGCAGTATTTT
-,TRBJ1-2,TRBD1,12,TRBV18,CASSRDSYGYTF,TGTGCCAGCTCACGGGACAGCTATGGCTACACCTTC
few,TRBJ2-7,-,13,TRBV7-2,CASSFYQSGEQYF,TGTGCCAGCAGCTTTTATCAGTCGGGGGAGCAGTACTTC
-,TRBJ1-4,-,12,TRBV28,CASSLRNEKLFF,TGTGCCAGCAGCCTGAGGAATGAAAAACTGTTTTTT
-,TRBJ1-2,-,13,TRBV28,CASSFGGAGGYTF,TGTGCCAGCAGTTTTGGGGGGGCTGGGGGCTACACCTTC
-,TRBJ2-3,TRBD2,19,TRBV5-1,CASRPYPLTSGRGTDTQYF,TGCGCCAGCAGGCCCTACCCCTTGACTAGCGGGAGAGGCACAGATACGCAGTATTTT
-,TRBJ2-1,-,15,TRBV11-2,CASSLDSGNYNEQFF,TGTGCCAGCAGCTTAGATTCGGGTAACTACAATGAGCAGTTCTTC
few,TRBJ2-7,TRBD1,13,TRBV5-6,CASSLNRGYEQYF,TGTGCCAGCAGCTTAAACAGGGGATACGAGCAGTACTTC
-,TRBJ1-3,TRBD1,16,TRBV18,CASSPGQGANGNTIYF,TGTGCCAGCTCACCGGGACAGGGGGCTAATGGAAACACCATATATTTT
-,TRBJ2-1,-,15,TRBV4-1,CASSQDSSSYNEQFF,TGCGCCAGCAGCCAAGATTCGAGCTCCTACAATGAGCAGTTCTTC
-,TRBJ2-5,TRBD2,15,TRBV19,CASSVGTSGGKTQYF,TGTGCCAGTAGTGTAGGGACTAGCGGGGGGAAGACCCAGTACTTC